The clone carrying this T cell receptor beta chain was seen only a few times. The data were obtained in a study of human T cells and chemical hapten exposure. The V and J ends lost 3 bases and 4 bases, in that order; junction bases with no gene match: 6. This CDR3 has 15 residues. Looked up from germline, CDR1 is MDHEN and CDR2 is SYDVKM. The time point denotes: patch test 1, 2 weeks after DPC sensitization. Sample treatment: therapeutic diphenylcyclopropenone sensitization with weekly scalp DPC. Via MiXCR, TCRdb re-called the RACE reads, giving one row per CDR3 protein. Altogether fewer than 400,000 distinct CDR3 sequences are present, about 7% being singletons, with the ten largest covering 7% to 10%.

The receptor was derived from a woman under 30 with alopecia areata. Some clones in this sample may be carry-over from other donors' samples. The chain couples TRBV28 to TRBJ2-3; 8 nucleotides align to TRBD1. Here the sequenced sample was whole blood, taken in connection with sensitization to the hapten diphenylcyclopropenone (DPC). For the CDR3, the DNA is TGTGCCAGCAGTTTCCGGACAGGGTGGGCAGATACGCAGTATTTT. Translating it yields CASSFRTGWADTQYF.